A single sample gave rise to the 21 T cell receptor beta chains below, sequenced in a study of T cells in Graves' hyperthyroidism and ophthalmopathy. Using RNA transcripts as the source, TCR beta CDR3 regions were amplified. HTBI primers were employed in a first-round RT-PCR of the TCR CDR3. Using its own MiXCR run on the multiplex PCR reads, TCRdb lists one record per CDR3 protein. Of roughly 500,000 distinct CDR3 sequences in the sample, over 45% were seen once. Sequencing input: peripheral blood or thyroid tissue (not recorded which). Source of these receptors: an adult woman with Graves' disease, either hyperthyroidism or ophthalmopathy (not recorded which).

This chain connects TRBV2 to TRBJ2-7; the match to TRBD1 covers 8 bases. V shed 7 bases, J shed 7 bases, and the junction held 12 bases outside the gene matches. The germline gives CDR1 SNHLY, CDR2 FYNNEI. The CDR3 has 14 amino acids. The CDR3 coding sequence is TGTGCCAGCATTTACCGGACAGGGCGATTGGAGCAGTACTTC. Protein: CASIYRTGRLEQYF.

This clonotype was observed many times. The chain joins TRBV4-2 to TRBJ2-7, with a weak D call TRBD1 (7 bases). Per the germline V gene, CDR1 is LGHNA and CDR2 is YNFKEQ. This CDR3 is built from 17 residues. Trimming left V 2 bases short and J 2 bases short, with 19 bases between. This CDR3 reads CASSQFLGQGGPYEQYF. DNA of the CDR3: TGTGCCAGCAGCCAATTCCTAGGGCAGGGGGGTCCCTACGAGCAGTACTTC.

The chain combines TRBV20-1 with TRBJ1-1; D not certain. V was pared by 3 bases and J by 7 bases, with 9 bases between. In germline, CDR1 is DFQATT, CDR2 SNEGSKA (reference sequence). The CDR3 is 11 residues long. DNA for the CDR3: TGCAGTGCTAGGCCAATGATTGAAGCTTTCTTT. As protein: CSARPMIEAFF.

The chain carries TRBV25-1 and TRBJ1-6, with 7 nucleotides matching TRBD1. Germline CDR1 MGHDK, CDR2 SYGVNS. The CDR3 is 16 amino acids. V was clipped by 2 bases and J by 5 bases; unmatched bases: 6. CDR3 residues: CASSEARGQNNSPLHF. The CDR3 nucleotides read TGTGCCAGCAGTGAAGCTCGGGGACAGAATAATTCACCCCTCCACTTT. The variable domain in full, with the rest retrieved from reference TRBV25-1 and TRBJ1-6, is EADIYQTPRYLVIGTGKKITLECSQTMGHDKMYWYQQDPGMELHLIHYSYGVNSTEKGDLSSESTVSRIRTEHFPLTLESARPSHTSQYLCASSEARGQNNSPLHFGNGTRLTVT.

There are a few counts of this clonotype. The chain has TRBV20-1 and TRBJ2-7; tentatively, D is TRBD2 (6 bases). V was cut by 3 bases and J by 3 bases, with 15 bases left in between. The CDR3 length is 14 residues. Germline values: CDR1 DFQATT, CDR2 SNEGSKA (reference sequence). The CDR3 coding sequence is TGCAGTGCTAGCATCCGCCGGGAGATCTACGAGCAGTACTTC. Translation gives CSASIRREIYEQYF.

The genes are TRBV7-9 and TRBJ2-7, with D maybe TRBD1 (6 bases). CDR1 SEHNR and CDR2 FQNEAQ come from the germline V gene (reference sequence). The CDR3 sequence is 15 residues long. Deletions cut 5 bases from V and 0 bases from J, with 14 bases between. The CDR3: CASSPRWGPSYEQYF. The CDR3 nucleotides are TGTGCCAGCAGCCCTCGGTGGGGGCCCTCCTACGAGCAGTACTTC. The complete variable domain, with remaining parts taken from reference TRBV7-9 and TRBJ2-7, reads DTGVSQNPRHKITKRGQNVTFRCDPISEHNRLYWYRQTLGQGPEFLTYFQNEAQLEKSRLLSDRFSAERPKGSFSTLEIQRTEQGDSAMYLCASSPRWGPSYEQYFGPGTRLTVT.

The genes are TRBV29-1 and TRBJ1-1, with D hard to call. The CDR3 sequence is 9 residues long. Germline V lookup: CDR1 SQVTM, CDR2 ANQGSEA. V was shortened by 6 bases and J by 11 bases, with 10 bases between the two germline ends. The DNA for the CDR3 is TGCAGCGTCGACGGTGGGGCTTTCTTT. Translation gives CSVDGGAFF.

The rearrangement links TRBV29-1 to TRBJ2-7; tentatively, D is TRBD2 (5 bases). Germline CDR1 SQVTM, CDR2 ANQGSEA. V lost 6 bases to trimming and J lost 5 bases, with 23 bases between them. CDR3 length: 15 amino acids. Here the CDR3 DNA reads TGCAGCGTGAGGGATTTCCCGGTTACCCGAGACGAGCAGTACTTC. Encoded protein: CSVRDFPVTRDEQYF.

This clonotype was seen more than once but under ten times. The chain joins TRBV28 to TRBJ1-6; 7 bases fit TRBD1. Germline CDR1 and CDR2: MDHEN and SYDVKM. This CDR3 spans 14 amino acids. V gave up 5 bases and J gave up 10 bases; unmatched junction bases: 8. The CDR3 reads CASSPDREHSPLHF. The CDR3 DNA reads as TGTGCCAGCAGTCCCGACAGGGAACACTCACCCCTCCACTTT.

J is TRBJ2-7 and V is TRBV12-3 or TRBV12-4, with 14 nucleotides matching TRBD2. Germline trimming cut 6 bases from V and 6 bases from J; bases unmatched to any gene: 7. The CDR3 length is 15 residues. DNA of the CDR3: TGTGCCAGCAGGAAGGGACTAGCGGGAGTGGCCGAGCAGTACTTC. It codes for CASRKGLAGVAEQYF.

This clonotype has more than one count but fewer than ten. The V and J genes are TRBV28 and TRBJ1-1; D is unresolved. Trimming removed 5 bases from V and 3 bases from J, with 16 bases in between. This CDR3 region has 15 residues. CDR1 is MDHEN and CDR2 is SYDVKM in the germline V gene. CDR3 coding DNA: TGTGCCAGCAGTCCCTTTCGCAGAAGGGACACTGAAGCTTTCTTT. Its protein product is CASSPFRRRDTEAFF.

This clonotype has a handful of counts. The chain uses TRBV7-9 and TRBJ1-1; D call uncertain. V dropped 5 bases and J dropped 3 bases, with 10 bases sitting between them. CDR1 SEHNR and CDR2 FQNEAQ come from the germline V gene (reference sequence). The CDR3 has 13 amino acids. The CDR3 protein is CASSLPRHTEAFF. The CDR3 nucleotides read TGTGCCAGCAGCCTCCCGCGGCACACTGAAGCTTTCTTT.

This clonotype was counted at least ten times. The chain recombines TRBV19 with TRBJ1-5, with 9 bases that match TRBD1. The J segment lost 0 bases and the V segment lost 5 bases, leaving 8 bases of the junction unmatched. This CDR3 is 17 amino acids long. CDR1 LNHDA and CDR2 SQIVND come from the germline V gene (reference sequence). The CDR3 protein is CASSWGQGPYSNQPQHF. In DNA, the CDR3 is TGTGCCAGTAGTTGGGGACAGGGTCCCTATAGCAATCAGCCCCAGCATTTT.

The rearrangement joins TRBV2 to TRBJ2-7, with 7 bases that match TRBD2. Germline CDR1 SNHLY, CDR2 FYNNEI. The junction had 9 bases not matched to a gene; V was cut back by 1 base and J by 6 bases. The CDR3 covers 15 residues. In nucleotides, the CDR3 is TGTGCCAGCAGTGAAGGGCGGGGGATCCGGGCCGAGCAGTACTTC. This encodes CASSEGRGIRAEQYF.

The table lists this clonotype with a few counts. The rearrangement links TRBV7-3 to TRBJ2-5; 7 bases agree with TRBD2. The CDR3 extends over 13 amino acids. CDR1 and CDR2 from the germline V gene are SGHTA and FQGTGA. V shed 4 bases and J 5 bases; nucleotides not matched to a gene: 4. The CDR3 loop reads CASSYAGVETQYF. CDR3 in DNA: TGTGCCAGCAGCTACGCGGGAGTGGAGACCCAGTACTTC.

The gene calls are TRBV19 and TRBJ2-7; D call uncertain. CDR3 length: 14 amino acids. V lost 1 base to trimming and J lost 7 bases, with 14 bases between them. In germline, CDR1 is LNHDA, CDR2 SQIVND (reference sequence). The CDR3 bases are TGTGCCAGTAGTATAGTAGGCACCTACGGGGAGCAGTACTTC. Amino acids: CASSIVGTYGEQYF.

V is TRBV7-2 and J is TRBJ2-7, with 10 bases lining up with TRBD2. Germline CDR1 reads SGHTA; CDR2 reads FQGNSA. This CDR3 is 16 amino acids long. Trimming at V came to 6 bases and at J to 4 bases, leaving 12 bases not matched to a gene. CDR3 coding DNA: TGTGCCAGCAGTTTTGCCTCTAGCGGGGGACCTTACGAGCAGTACTTC. It encodes CASSFASSGGPYEQYF.

Only one count was recorded for this clonotype. This chain uses TRBV7-9 with TRBJ1-6; 7 bases are shared with TRBD1. CDR1 and CDR2 from the germline V gene are SEHNR and FQNEAQ (reference sequence). CDR3 size: 15 residues. Trimming took 1 base from V and 7 from J; bases not matched to a gene: 4. The CDR3 is CASSLDDRENSPLHF. CDR3 in DNA: TGTGCCAGCAGCTTAGACGACAGGGAAAATTCACCCCTCCACTTT.

The CDR3 sequence: CAISAGTSQNTEAFF. In nucleotides, the CDR3 is TGTGCCATCTCGGCCGGGACATCCCAGAACACTGAAGCTTTCTTT. This chain uses TRBV10-3 with TRBJ1-1; a possible D gene is TRBD1 (6 bases). The CDR3 covers 15 residues. CDR1 and CDR2 from the germline V gene are ENHRY and SYGVKD. V was pared by 8 bases and J by 1 base, with 17 bases between.

A word on this clonotype: A read error may be the cause here, since a much bigger clone is one base away. This chain connects TRBV20-1 to TRBJ2-2; a weak D match, TRBD2 (5 bases). The CDR3 loop spans 14 amino acids. CDR1 DFQATT and CDR2 SNEGSKA come from the germline V gene (reference sequence). The V end lost 2 bases, the J end lost 4 bases, and 11 bases lay between the germline ends. CDR3: CSARQDFPTGELFF. CDR3 coding DNA: TGCAGTGCTAGACAGGACTTCCCCACCGGGGAGCTGTTTTTT.

The chain combines TRBV11-1 with TRBJ1-6; D unresolved. V lost 7 bases and J 5 bases, leaving 9 bases between the germline ends. This CDR3 spans 13 amino acids. Germline loops: CDR1 SGHAT, CDR2 FQDESV (reference sequence). CDR3 nucleotide sequence: TGTGCCAGCATAGTTGGGGATAATTCACCCCTCCACTTT. Protein product: CASIVGDNSPLHF.